This T cell receptor (beta chain) was captured in a study of T cells in localized non-small cell lung cancer. V was pared by 2 bases and J by 7 bases, with 14 bases between. The CDR3 extends over 14 amino acids. Per the germline V gene, CDR1 is MNHEY and CDR2 is SMNVEV (reference sequence). Data came from immunoSEQ multiplex PCR; TCRdb stores just in-frame clones and leaves some out. The table shows 60,000 to 75,000 clones, with approximately 84% occurring only once. The TCR was taken from a female donor older than 55 with stage I lung adenocarcinoma. The gene calls are TRBV27 and TRBJ1-2, with unresolved D. This material consisted of peripheral blood, taken before any cancer treatment. The CDR3 DNA is TGTGCCAGCAGTTTAACAGTGGAAGGGAGTGGCTACACCTTC. This encodes CASSLTVEGSGYTF.